The 27 T cell receptor beta chains listed next were all sequenced from one sample in a study of identical twins. TCRdb redid the calling of the 5' RACE reads with MiXCR, one entry per CDR3 protein. In the table there are about 1.7 million distinct CDR3 sequences, under 35% of which are singletons. Material: cord blood. The receptors shown here come from a newborn girl in good health.

The chain couples TRBV11-2 to TRBJ2-1, with D perhaps TRBD2 (5 bases). The CDR3 is made up of 13 amino acids. Trimming cost V 5 bases and J 12 bases, with 17 bases left between them. The V gene's germline CDR1 is SGHAT and CDR2 FQNNGV. This CDR3 is CASSPRLPRGQFF. CDR3 nucleotide sequence: TGTGCCAGCAGCCCGAGACTCCCTCGGGGGCAGTTCTTC.

This chain joins TRBV7-9 and TRBJ2-3; TRBD2 agrees at 10 bases. Unmatched junction bases numbered 10, after V lost 7 bases and J lost 6 bases. CDR1 and CDR2 (germline): SEHNR, FQNEAQ (reference sequence). This CDR3 comprises 15 residues. Here the CDR3 reads CASTLRGLAADTQYF. As DNA, the CDR3 is TGTGCCAGCACCCTCAGAGGACTAGCGGCCGATACGCAGTATTTT.

This chain connects TRBV19 to TRBJ1-1; D possibly corresponds to TRBD1 (5 bases). Germline V gene sequence: CDR1 LNHDA, CDR2 SQIVND (reference sequence). The CDR3 length is 14 residues. The V end lost 1 base, the J end lost 11 bases, and 17 bases lay between the germline ends. The DNA of the CDR3 is TGTGCCAGTAGTATAGTTGGCAGGGAGCACTTGGCTTTCTTT. Its protein is CASSIVGREHLAFF.

The chain combines TRBV25-1 with TRBJ2-1, with 7 bases lining up with TRBD1. V was clipped by 2 bases and J by 3 bases; unmatched bases: 1. CDR1 and CDR2 (germline): MGHDK, SYGVNS. The CDR3 sequence is 14 residues long. CDR3 nucleotide sequence: TGTGCCAGCAGTGAAAGACAGGGCTACAATGAGCAGTTCTTC. Protein sequence: CASSERQGYNEQFF.

This clonotype was seen ten or more times. The chain uses TRBV29-1 and TRBJ1-2; 7 nucleotides line up with TRBD1. Germline V lookup: CDR1 SQVTM, CDR2 ANQGSEA. The CDR3 contains 13 residues. The junction had 2 bases not matched to a gene; V was cut back by 4 bases and J by 0 bases. The chain's CDR3 is CSVGGQANYGYTF. CDR3 DNA sequence: TGCAGCGTTGGCGGACAGGCTAACTATGGCTACACCTTC.

The chain combines TRBV20-1 with TRBJ2-3; 10 positions match TRBD2. V lost 6 bases and J lost 6; bases outside the gene matches: 15. This CDR3 comprises 16 residues. Germline V gene sequence: CDR1 DFQATT, CDR2 SNEGSKA (reference sequence). CDR3 in DNA: TGCAGTGCCGAATCACTAAGAGCGGGAGGGAGGGATACGCAGTATTTT. Protein: CSAESLRAGGRDTQYF.

The chain links TRBV16 to TRBJ1-5; tentatively, D is TRBD1 (5 bases). This CDR3 spans 15 amino acids. V was trimmed by 2 bases and J by 2 bases, leaving 10 bases between them. The germline V gene encodes CDR1 KGHSY and CDR2 FQNENV. CDR3 sequence: CASSQLGVGNQPQHF. The CDR3 nucleotides are TGTGCCAGCAGCCAACTGGGGGTGGGCAATCAGCCCCAGCATTTT.

This clonotype showed up just a few times. This rearrangement joins TRBV4-1 to TRBJ2-7; D is possibly TRBD1 (5 bases). CDR1 and CDR2 from the germline V gene are MGHRA and YSYEKL. The CDR3 spans 15 residues. V lost 1 base and J 7 bases, leaving 17 bases between the germline ends. The CDR3 spells CASSQAGTGPEEQYF. In DNA form, the CDR3 reads TGCGCCAGCAGCCAAGCTGGAACAGGTCCCGAAGAGCAGTACTTC.

The chain carries TRBV20-1 and TRBJ1-4; D is uncertain. Germline V CDR1 and CDR2: DFQATT, SNEGSKA (reference sequence). The CDR3 length is 14 residues. The germline V and J ends were trimmed by 6 bases and 5 bases, with 16 bases remaining between them. CDR3 bases: TGCAGTGCCCAGATAGGAGCGTCCAATGAAAAACTGTTTTTT. As protein: CSAQIGASNEKLFF.

About this clonotype itself: This may arise from a read error, as a much more abundant clone is one base away. This chain uses TRBV20-1 with TRBJ2-1; 11 positions agree with TRBD2. This CDR3 contains 15 residues. The junction had 10 bases not matched to a gene; V was cut back by 7 bases and J by 5 bases. CDR1 and CDR2 from the germline V gene are DFQATT and SNEGSKA (reference sequence). DNA for the CDR3: TGCAGTGGCCGACTAGCGGGAAAGTTCGACAATGAGCAGTTCTTC. This gives the protein CSGRLAGKFDNEQFF.

The V gene is TRBV6-1, the J gene TRBJ1-2; weak D call: TRBD1 (5 bases). CDR1 and CDR2 from the germline V gene are MNHNS and SASEGT. This CDR3 has 14 amino acids. V was cut by 1 base and J by 7 bases, with 13 bases left in between. Here the CDR3 reads CASSEEIKRGGYTF. CDR3 bases: TGTGCCAGCAGTGAAGAAATTAAGAGGGGTGGCTACACCTTC.

The rearrangement links TRBV18 to TRBJ2-5, with D perhaps TRBD1 (5 bases). The end of the DNA is better explained by TRBJ2-1, so the J call may be wrong. The CDR3 contains 15 residues. CDR1 is KGHSH and CDR2 is LQKENI in the germline V gene. CDR3 sequence reads: CASSPKLTEQETQFF. CDR3 nucleotides: TGTGCCAGCTCACCAAAGTTGACAGAGCAAGAGACCCAGTTCTTC.

This clonotype showed up just a few times. One end of the junction varies from germline; a read error may be responsible. The chain has TRBV3-1 and TRBJ2-5; unclear D gene. This CDR3 has 15 residues. The germline gives CDR1 LGHDT, CDR2 YNNKEL (reference sequence). CDR3 in DNA: TGTGCCAGCAGCCAAGATTTCCGGGCACAAGGGACCCAGTACTTC. Translated, it gives CASSQDFRAQGTQYF.

This clonotype was recorded at least ten times. This chain links TRBV2 with TRBJ2-7; D may be TRBD1 (6 bases). Per the germline V gene, CDR1 is SNHLY and CDR2 is FYNNEI. Trimming pared 5 bases from V and 2 bases from J, leaving 10 bases between. This CDR3 region has 13 residues. DNA of the CDR3: TGTGCCAGCAGTCGACAGGCGACCTACGAGCAGTACTTC. The encoded protein is CASSRQATYEQYF.

The chain couples TRBV5-8 to TRBJ2-3; 12 nucleotides align to TRBD2. Germline CDR1 is SGHTS and CDR2 is YDEGEE. The CDR3 has 16 amino acids. V gave up 4 bases and J gave up 2 bases; unmatched junction bases: 5. The CDR3 protein is CASSKGLAGITDTQYF. The CDR3 DNA reads TGTGCCAGCAGCAAGGGACTAGCGGGCATCACAGATACGCAGTATTTT.

This clonotype appeared many times. The chain uses TRBV29-1 and TRBJ2-1; D might be TRBD2 (6 bases). CDR1 and CDR2 (germline): SQVTM, ANQGSEA. CDR3 length equals 13 residues. Trimming stripped 4 bases from V and 5 bases from J, with 12 bases between. DNA for the CDR3: TGCAGCGTTGGCTGGGGGGTGAACAATGAGCAGTTCTTC. Protein: CSVGWGVNNEQFF.

This chain uses TRBV4-2 with TRBJ2-3; TRBD1 matches 12 bases. V was clipped by 4 bases and J by 2 bases; unmatched bases: 4. Germline CDR1 and CDR2: LGHNA and YNFKEQ. This CDR3 is 16 amino acids long. The CDR3 DNA reads TGTGCCAGCAGCCCCCCGGGACAGGGGGCCACAGATACGCAGTATTTT. It specifies CASSPPGQGATDTQYF.

This clonotype showed up just a few times. The chain recombines TRBV20-1 with TRBJ2-5, with 7 bases that match TRBD2. Losses at the gene ends were 0 bases for V and 5 bases for J; bases not matched to a gene: 12. The CDR3 runs to 16 residues. Germline loops: CDR1 DFQATT, CDR2 SNEGSKA (reference sequence). The CDR3 protein is CSARDLAESFRETQYF. CDR3 bases: TGCAGTGCTAGAGACCTAGCGGAATCGTTTAGGGAGACCCAGTACTTC.

The V call is TRBV11-2, the J call TRBJ2-1; D remains unclear. Trimming cost V 1 base and J 10 bases, with 17 bases left between them. Germline V gene data show CDR1 as SGHAT and CDR2 as FQNNGV. This CDR3 spans 15 amino acids. The CDR3 spells CASSLVLAHSYEQFF. Written as DNA, the CDR3 is TGTGCCAGCAGCTTAGTGTTGGCACACTCCTACGAGCAGTTCTTC.

V and J are TRBV2 and TRBJ2-6; D gene unclear. The CDR3 runs 15 residues. V lost 8 bases and J 0 bases, leaving 11 bases between the germline ends. The V gene's germline CDR1 is SNHLY and CDR2 FYNNEI. DNA for the CDR3: TGTGCCAGCCTCCCTATAAGCTCTGGGGCCAACGTCCTGACTTTC. It yields the protein CASLPISSGANVLTF.

The rearrangement uses TRBV20-1 and TRBJ2-7; 9 bases are a match to TRBD1. Germline CDR1 is DFQATT and CDR2 is SNEGSKA (reference sequence). The CDR3 consists of 14 residues. J lost 5 bases, V lost 3 bases, and 8 bases had no gene match. In nucleotides, the CDR3 is TGCAGTGCTAGGTCTCGGGACAGGGTAAACGAGCAGTACTTC. It specifies CSARSRDRVNEQYF.

This clonotype has more than one count but fewer than ten. The chain employs TRBV24-1 and TRBJ2-3, with D perhaps TRBD1 or TRBD2 (7 bases each). V was clipped by 4 bases and J by 8 bases, with 12 bases between them. Germline CDR1 reads KGHDR; CDR2 reads SFDVKD. CDR3 length: 13 residues. CDR3 nucleotides: TGTGCCACCAGTGACCCCAGGGGGGGTACGCAGTATTTT. Translated, it gives CATSDPRGGTQYF.

This sequence joins TRBV27 and TRBJ1-4; D is unclear. V was clipped by 0 bases and J by 7 bases, with 12 bases between them. Germline values: CDR1 MNHEY, CDR2 SMNVEV (reference sequence). CDR3 size: 15 residues. Here the CDR3 reads CASSLSRGRFEKLFF. CDR3 nucleotides: TGTGCCAGCAGTTTATCAAGAGGGAGGTTTGAAAAACTGTTTTTT.

The chain combines TRBV6-5 with TRBJ2-5; D may be TRBD1 (5 bases). Germline assignment: CDR1 MNHEY and CDR2 SVGAGI. This CDR3 comprises 19 residues. Trimming shortened V by 0 bases and J by 0 bases, and 20 bases separated the two germline ends. Here the CDR3 reads CASSYSGIGHIPYQETQYF. The CDR3 coding sequence is TGTGCCAGCAGTTACTCGGGTATCGGACACATCCCGTACCAAGAGACCCAGTACTTC.

V usage is TRBV3-1 and J usage is TRBJ1-2; TRBD1 agrees at 11 bases. The CDR3 runs to 15 residues. CDR1 and CDR2 (germline): LGHDT, YNNKEL (reference sequence). Trimming cost V 4 bases and J 4 bases; bases outside gene matches: 5. CDR3: CASSPAGTGGYGYTF. The CDR3 nucleotides read TGTGCCAGCAGCCCAGCCGGGACAGGGGGCTATGGCTACACCTTC.

This clonotype occurred many times. This chain uses TRBV5-1 with TRBJ1-4; D is unclear. Germline CDR1 SGHRS, CDR2 YFSETQ. Trimming removed 5 bases from V and 5 bases from J, with 10 bases in between. The CDR3 covers 13 residues. The CDR3 DNA sequence: TGCGCCAGCAGATCGGGCAGCAATGAAAAACTGTTTTTT. It is translated as CASRSGSNEKLFF.

This clonotype has only a few counts. V and J are TRBV12-3 or TRBV12-4 and TRBJ1-4; D unclear. V lost 2 bases, J lost 2 bases, and 6 bases lay in between. This CDR3 contains 14 residues. The DNA for the CDR3 is TGTGCCAGCAGTTTATTCCAGACTAATGAAAAACTGTTTTTT. The encoded protein is CASSLFQTNEKLFF.